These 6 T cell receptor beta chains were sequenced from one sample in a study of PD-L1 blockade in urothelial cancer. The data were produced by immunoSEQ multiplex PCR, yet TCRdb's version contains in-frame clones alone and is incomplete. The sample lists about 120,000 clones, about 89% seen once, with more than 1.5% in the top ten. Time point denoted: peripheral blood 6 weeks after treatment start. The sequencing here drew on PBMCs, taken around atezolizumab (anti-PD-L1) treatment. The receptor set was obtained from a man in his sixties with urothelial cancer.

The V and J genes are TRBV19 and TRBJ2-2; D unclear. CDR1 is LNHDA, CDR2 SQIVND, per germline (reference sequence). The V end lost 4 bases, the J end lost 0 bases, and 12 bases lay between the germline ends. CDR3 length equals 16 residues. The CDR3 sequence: CASSKLSPANTGELFF. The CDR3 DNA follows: TGTGCCAGTAGTAAGCTCTCCCCCGCGAACACCGGGGAGCTGTTTTTT.

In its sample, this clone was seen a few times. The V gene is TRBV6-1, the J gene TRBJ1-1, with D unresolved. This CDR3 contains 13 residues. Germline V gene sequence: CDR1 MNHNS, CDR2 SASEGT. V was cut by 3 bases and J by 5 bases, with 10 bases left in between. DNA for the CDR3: TGTGCCAGCAGTGATTATGGCAGGACTGAAGCTTTCTTT. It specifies CASSDYGRTEAFF.

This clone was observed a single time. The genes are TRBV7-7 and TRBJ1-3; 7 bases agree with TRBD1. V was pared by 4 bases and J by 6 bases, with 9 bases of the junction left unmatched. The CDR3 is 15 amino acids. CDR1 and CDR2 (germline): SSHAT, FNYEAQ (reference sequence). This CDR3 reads CASSSSDRAENTIYF. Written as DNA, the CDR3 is TGTGCCAGCAGCTCCTCCGACAGGGCGGAAAACACCATATATTTT.

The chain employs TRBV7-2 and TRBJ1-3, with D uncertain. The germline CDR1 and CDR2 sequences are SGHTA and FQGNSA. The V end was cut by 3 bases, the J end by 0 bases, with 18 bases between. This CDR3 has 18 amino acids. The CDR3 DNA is TGTGCCAGCAGCTTCGGCGGCAGAGGTTTAGGCTCTGGAAACACCATATATTTT. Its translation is CASSFGGRGLGSGNTIYF. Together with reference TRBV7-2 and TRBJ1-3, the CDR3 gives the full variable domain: GAGVSQSPSNKVTEKGKDVELRCDPISGHTALYWYRQSLGQGLEFLIYFQGNSAPDKSGLPSDRFSAERTGGSVSTLTIQRTQQEDSAVYLCASSFGGRGLGSGNTIYFGEGSWLTVV.

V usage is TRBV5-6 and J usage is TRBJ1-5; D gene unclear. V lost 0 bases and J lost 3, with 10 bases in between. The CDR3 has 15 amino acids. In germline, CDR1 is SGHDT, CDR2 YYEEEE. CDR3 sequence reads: CASSLVGVTNQPQHF. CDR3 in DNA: TGTGCCAGCAGCTTGGTAGGAGTCACCAATCAGCCCCAGCATTTT.

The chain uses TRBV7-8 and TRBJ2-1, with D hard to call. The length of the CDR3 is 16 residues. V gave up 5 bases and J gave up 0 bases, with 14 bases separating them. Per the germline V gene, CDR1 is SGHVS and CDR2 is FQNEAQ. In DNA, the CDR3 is TGTGCCAGCAGCCGGTCTTTTAAGAGCTCCTACAATGAGCAGTTCTTC. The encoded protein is CASSRSFKSSYNEQFF.